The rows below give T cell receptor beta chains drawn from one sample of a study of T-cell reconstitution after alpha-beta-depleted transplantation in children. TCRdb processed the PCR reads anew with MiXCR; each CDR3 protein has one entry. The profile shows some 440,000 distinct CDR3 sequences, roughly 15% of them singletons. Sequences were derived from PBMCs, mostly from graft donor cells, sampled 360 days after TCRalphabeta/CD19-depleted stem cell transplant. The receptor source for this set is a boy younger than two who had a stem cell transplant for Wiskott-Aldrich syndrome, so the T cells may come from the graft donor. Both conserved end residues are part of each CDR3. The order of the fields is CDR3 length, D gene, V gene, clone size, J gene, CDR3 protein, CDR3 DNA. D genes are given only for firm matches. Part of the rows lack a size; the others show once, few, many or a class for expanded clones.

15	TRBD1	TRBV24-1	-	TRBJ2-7	CATSDAGTAHHEQYF	TGTGCCACCAGTGATGCCGGGACAGCTCACCACGAGCAGTACTTC
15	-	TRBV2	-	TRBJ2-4	CASSRALVAKNIQYF	TGTGCCTCGAGCAGGGCCCTAGTTGCCAAAAACATTCAGTACTTC
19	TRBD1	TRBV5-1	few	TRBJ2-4	CASSPGQGGRTLAKNIQYF	TGCGCCAGCAGCCCGGGACAGGGGGGTCGGACCCTAGCCAAAAACATTCAGTACTTC
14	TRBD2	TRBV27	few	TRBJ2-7	CASRRGGSSYEQYF	TGTGCCAGCCGGCGGGGGGGGAGCTCCTACGAGCAGTACTTC
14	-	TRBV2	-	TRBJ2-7	CASSVAGEVYEQYF	TGTGCCAGCAGTGTTGCCGGGGAGGTCTACGAGCAGTACTTC
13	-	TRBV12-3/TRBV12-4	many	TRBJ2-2	CASSFWGAGELFF	TGTGCCAGCAGTTTCTGGGGCGCCGGGGAGCTGTTTTTT
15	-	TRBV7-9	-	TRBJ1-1	CASSLVGQGKTEAFF	TGTGCCAGCAGCTTAGTAGGCCAGGGAAAAACTGAAGCTTTCTTT
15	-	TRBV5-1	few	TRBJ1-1	CASRPSLGGNTEAFF	TGCGCCAGCAGACCTTCGCTCGGTGGGAACACTGAAGCTTTCTTT
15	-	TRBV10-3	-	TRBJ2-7	CAISESRGGAYEQYF	TGTGCCATCAGTGAGTCGAGAGGGGGGGCCTACGAGCAGTACTTC
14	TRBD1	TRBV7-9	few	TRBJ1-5	CASSLEGAGQPQHF	TGTGCCAGCAGCTTAGAGGGGGCCGGACAGCCCCAGCATTTT
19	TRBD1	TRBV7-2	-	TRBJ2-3	CASSSARDRSHHRTDTQYF	TGTGCCAGCAGCTCAGCCCGGGACAGGTCACATCACCGAACAGATACGCAGTATTTT
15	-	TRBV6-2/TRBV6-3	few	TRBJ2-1	CASKEPGLTYNEQFF	TGTGCCAGCAAAGAGCCGGGACTTACCTACAATGAGCAGTTCTTC
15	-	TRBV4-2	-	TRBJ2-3	CASSQEGGGTDTQYF	TGTGCCAGCAGCCAAGAGGGCGGGGGCACAGATACGCAGTATTTT
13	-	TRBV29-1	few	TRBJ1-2	CSVGDFRARGYTF	TGCAGCGTTGGGGACTTCAGGGCGAGGGGCTACACCTTC
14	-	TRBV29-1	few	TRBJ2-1	CSVEKGQTYNEQFF	TGCAGCGTTGAAAAAGGACAAACCTACAATGAGCAGTTCTTC
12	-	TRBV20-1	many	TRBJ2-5	CSASDDLETQYF	TGCAGTGCTAGTGATGATCTCGAGACCCAGTACTTC
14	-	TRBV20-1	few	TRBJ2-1	CSARVGNSYNEQFF	TGCAGTGCTAGAGTCGGGAACTCCTACAATGAGCAGTTCTTC
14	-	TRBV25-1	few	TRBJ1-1	CASSINGLNTEAFF	TGTGCCAGCAGCATCAACGGTCTGAACACTGAAGCTTTCTTT
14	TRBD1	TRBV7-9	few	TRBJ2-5	CASSFDRGRETQYF	TGTGCCAGCAGCTTCGACAGGGGAAGAGAGACCCAGTACTTC
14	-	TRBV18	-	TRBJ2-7	CASSPITGFYEQYF	TGTGCCAGCTCACCGATAACTGGTTTTTACGAGCAGTACTTC
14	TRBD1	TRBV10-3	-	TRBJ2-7	CAISRTGGSYEQYF	TGTGCCATCAGTAGGACAGGGGGTTCCTACGAGCAGTACTTC
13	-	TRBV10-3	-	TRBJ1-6	CAIRQDSNSPLHF	TGTGCCATCAGGCAGGATAGCAACTCACCCCTCCACTTT
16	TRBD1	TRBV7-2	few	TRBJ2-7	CASKRGQGLFSGEQYF	TGTGCCAGCAAGAGGGGACAGGGTTTATTCTCGGGAGAGCAGTACTTC
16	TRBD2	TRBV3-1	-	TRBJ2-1	CASSQSLAGGSDEQFF	TGTGCCAGCAGCCAAAGCCTAGCGGGAGGTAGTGATGAGCAGTTCTTC
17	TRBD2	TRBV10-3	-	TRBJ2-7	CAIREQGREGKPYEQYF	TGTGCCATCAGAGAACAGGGGCGGGAGGGGAAACCCTACGAGCAGTACTTC
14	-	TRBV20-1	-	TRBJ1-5	CSASDLGRGQPQHF	TGCAGTGCTAGTGATCTGGGGCGCGGTCAGCCCCAGCATTTT
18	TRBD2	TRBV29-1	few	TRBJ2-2	CSGLRVGGLAGNTGELFF	TGCAGCGGCCTCAGAGTCGGGGGACTAGCGGGAAACACCGGGGAGCTGTTTTTT
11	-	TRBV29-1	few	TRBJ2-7	CSVTLSYEQYF	TGCAGCGTTACCCTATCCTACGAGCAGTACTTC
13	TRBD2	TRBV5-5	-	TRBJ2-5	CASSVLAGETQYF	TGTGCCAGCAGCGTACTAGCGGGAGAGACCCAGTACTTC
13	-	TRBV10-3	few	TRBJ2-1	CAITRGIGDEQFF	TGTGCCATCACAAGAGGCATTGGCGATGAGCAGTTCTTC
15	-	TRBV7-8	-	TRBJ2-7	CASSPPPGINLNRYF	TGTGCCAGCAGCCCTCCACCGGGGATCAACTTAAATCGGTACTTC
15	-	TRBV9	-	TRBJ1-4	CASSVQAATNEKLFF	TGTGCCAGCAGCGTTCAGGCAGCAACTAATGAAAAACTGTTTTTT
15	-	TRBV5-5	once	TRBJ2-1	CASSNRTRGYNEQFF	TGTGCCAGCAGCAACCGGACTCGGGGCTACAATGAGCAGTTCTTC
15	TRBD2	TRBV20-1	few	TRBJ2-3	CSARRTSGGTDTQYF	TGCAGTGCTAGGCGGACTAGCGGGGGCACAGATACGCAGTATTTT
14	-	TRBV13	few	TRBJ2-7	CASSLRSASYEQYF	TGTGCCAGCAGCTTAAGGTCCGCAAGCTACGAGCAGTACTTC
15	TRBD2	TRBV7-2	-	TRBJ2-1	CASSFPSGGYFEQFF	TGTGCCAGCAGCTTTCCTAGCGGGGGGTATTTTGAGCAGTTCTTC
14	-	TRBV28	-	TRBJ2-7	CASSSLQGTYEQYF	TGTGCCAGCAGTTCTCTCCAGGGCACCTACGAGCAGTACTTC
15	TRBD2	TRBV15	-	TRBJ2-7	CATTPTSGNKYEQYF	TGTGCCACCACACCCACTAGCGGGAACAAATACGAGCAGTACTTC
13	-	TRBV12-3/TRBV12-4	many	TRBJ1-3	CASSLQEGNTIYF	TGTGCCAGCAGTTTACAGGAAGGAAACACCATATATTTT
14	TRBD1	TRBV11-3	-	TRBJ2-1	CASSPRRDSNEQFF	TGTGCCAGCAGCCCCCGCCGGGACAGCAATGAGCAGTTCTTC
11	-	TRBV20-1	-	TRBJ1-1	CSVATNTEAFF	TGCAGTGTGGCGACAAACACTGAAGCTTTCTTT
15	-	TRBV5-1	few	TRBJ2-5	CASSGGAGYGETQYF	TGCGCCAGCAGCGGCGGGGCGGGGTACGGGGAGACCCAGTACTTC
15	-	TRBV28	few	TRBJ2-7	CASSFIGLAVYEQYF	TGTGCCAGCAGTTTTATCGGGCTTGCCGTATACGAGCAGTACTTC
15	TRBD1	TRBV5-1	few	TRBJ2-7	CASRAPTGGDYEQYF	TGCGCCAGCAGGGCCCCGACAGGGGGGGACTACGAGCAGTACTTC
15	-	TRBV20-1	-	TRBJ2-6	CSARDLMSGANVLTF	TGCAGTGCTAGAGATCTCATGTCTGGGGCCAACGTCCTGACTTTC
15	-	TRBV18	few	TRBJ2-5	CASSHGLRSKETQYF	TGTGCCAGCTCACACGGACTACGAAGTAAAGAGACCCAGTACTTC
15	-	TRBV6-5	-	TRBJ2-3	CASSYFGSGTDTQYF	TGTGCCAGCAGTTACTTTGGTAGCGGCACAGATACGCAGTATTTT
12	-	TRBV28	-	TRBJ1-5	CASSPLRQPQHF	TGTGCCAGCAGTCCCCTTAGGCAGCCCCAGCATTTT